The entry below gives a single T cell receptor beta chain sequence along with its context. This specimen belongs to a study of blood T cell repertoires in COVID-19. The germline gives CDR1 SGHTA, CDR2 FQGNSA. V gave up 0 bases and J gave up 6 bases; unmatched junction bases: 6. The CDR3 totals 15 residues. TCRdb keeps only in-frame clones here, not all; method: immunoSEQ multiplex PCR. The sample shows 110,000 or so clones, roughly 89% of them seen only once. This sequence joins TRBV7-2 and TRBJ2-3, with TRBD2 matching 7 bases. The specimen was peripheral blood. The clonotype comes from a woman between 45 and 65 years old with acute or convalescent COVID-19. Here the CDR3 DNA reads TGTGCCAGCAGCTTAGCGGGGGGGACCCTGGATACGCAGTATTTT. This codes for CASSLAGGTLDTQYF.